Below, one T cell receptor (beta chain) is given with its context. CDR1 LGHNA and CDR2 YNFKEQ come from the germline V gene. The CDR3 is made up of 15 amino acids. V was clipped by 4 bases and J by 6 bases; unmatched bases: 7. Original data processing: Using reference gene primer amplification, nucleated cell counts were estimated. Profiling relied on immunoSEQ multiplex PCR, and the TCRdb table lists in-frame clones only, not all of them. That table gives V, J and clone size, and the DNA gave D and trimming. The sample lists some 290,000 clones; about 90% were seen once. The data originate from a study of blood T cell repertoires in COVID-19. At the level of the study: COVID-19 samples collected from the United States, Italy and Spain covered acute and convalescent phases.

Patients in Seattle were enrolled during active infection, then followed longitudinally. This TCR was sampled from a woman in her thirties with COVID-19, enrolled during active disease. The sequenced sample consisted of peripheral blood. The J gene is TRBJ2-1, the V gene TRBV4-2, with 9 bases lining up with TRBD2. The CDR3 here is CASSPQRGAGNEQFF. The CDR3 bases are TGTGCCAGCAGCCCGCAGCGGGGGGCGGGCAATGAGCAGTTCTTC.